This TCR beta chain was documented in a study of shared clonotypes between healthy human individuals. A deep-level run was used for the assay. When replicate PCRs were run on sorted subsets, they used 200 to 250 ng DNA, approximately 27,000 T cell genomes. The table came from immunoSEQ multiplex PCR; TCRdb's copy has only in-frame clones and leaves some out. The table shows around 1.5 million clones, with approximately 98% occurring only once. Subsets obtained from CD4+ cells comprised CD45RA+ naive and CD45RA-negative memory cells. There are 14 residues in the CDR3. From germline, CDR1 is SQVTM and CDR2 ANQGSEA. Trimming took off 4 bases at V and 7 bases at J, with 17 bases between the two ends.

The V and J genes are TRBV29-1 and TRBJ2-1, with a weak D call TRBD2 (5 bases). This TCR came from a man aged 30-40 years in good health. The sequenced sample consisted of naive CD4+ T cells sorted from blood. Subset in this sample: CD45RA+ positively selected. The CDR3 nucleotides read TGCAGCGTTGTCGAGGGTGGAAGGGTGAATGAGCAGTTCTTC. Protein product: CSVVEGGRVNEQFF.